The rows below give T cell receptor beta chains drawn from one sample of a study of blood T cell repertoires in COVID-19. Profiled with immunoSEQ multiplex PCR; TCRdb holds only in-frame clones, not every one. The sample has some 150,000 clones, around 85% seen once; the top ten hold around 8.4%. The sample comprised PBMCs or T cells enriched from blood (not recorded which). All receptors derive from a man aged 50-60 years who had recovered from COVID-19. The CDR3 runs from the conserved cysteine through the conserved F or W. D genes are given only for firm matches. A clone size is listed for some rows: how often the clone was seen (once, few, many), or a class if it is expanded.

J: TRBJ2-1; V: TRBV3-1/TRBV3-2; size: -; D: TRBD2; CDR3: CASSQTSLNEQFF; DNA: TGTGCCAGCAGTCAGACTAGCCTCAATGAGCAGTTCTTC
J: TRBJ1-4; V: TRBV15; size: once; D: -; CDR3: CATSRVWATNEKLFF; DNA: TGTGCCACCAGCAGAGTATGGGCGACTAATGAAAAACTGTTTTTT
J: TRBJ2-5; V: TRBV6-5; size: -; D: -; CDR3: CASRGTSQETQYF; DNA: TGTGCCAGCAGGGGGACATCCCAAGAGACCCAGTACTTC
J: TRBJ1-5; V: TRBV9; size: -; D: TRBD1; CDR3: CASSVSVSGGRQPQHF; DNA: TGTGCCAGCAGCGTTTCGGTGTCAGGGGGCCGGCAGCCCCAGCATTTT
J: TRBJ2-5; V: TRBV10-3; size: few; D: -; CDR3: CASSPVNIQETQYF; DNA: TGTGCCTCGAGTCCGGTGAATATCCAAGAGACCCAGTACTTC
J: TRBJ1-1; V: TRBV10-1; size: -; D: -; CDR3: CASSESPGETEAFF; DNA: TGCGCCAGCAGTGAGTCACCGGGGGAGACTGAAGCTTTCTTT
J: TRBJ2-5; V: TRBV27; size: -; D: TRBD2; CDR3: CASSLGLAGVPGQETQYF; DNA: TGTGCCAGCAGCCTAGGTCTAGCGGGGGTCCCAGGCCAAGAGACCCAGTACTTC
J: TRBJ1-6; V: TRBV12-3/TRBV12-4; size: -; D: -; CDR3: CASSLAGRGPLHF; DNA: TGTGCCAGCAGTTTAGCGGGCAGGGGTCCCCTCCACTTT
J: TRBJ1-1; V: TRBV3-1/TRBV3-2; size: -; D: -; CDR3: CASSHRDSPAGTEAFF; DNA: TGTGCCAGCAGCCATCGGGACTCCCCCGCTGGCACTGAAGCTTTCTTT
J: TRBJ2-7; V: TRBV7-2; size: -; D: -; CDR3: CASSSGQLYF; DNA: TGTGCCAGCAGCTCCGGACAGCTGTACTTC
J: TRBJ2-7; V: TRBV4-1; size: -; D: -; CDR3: CASSQGTTESYEQYF; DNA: TGCGCCAGCAGCCAGGGGACAACCGAATCCTACGAGCAGTACTTC
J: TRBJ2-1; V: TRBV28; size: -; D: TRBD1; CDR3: CASSSGTVSYNEQFF; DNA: TGTGCCAGCAGTTCCGGGACAGTCTCCTACAATGAGCAGTTCTTC
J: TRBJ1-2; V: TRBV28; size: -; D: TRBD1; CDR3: CASRTGGNHYGYTF; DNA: TGTGCCAGCAGGACAGGGGGCAATCACTATGGCTACACCTTC
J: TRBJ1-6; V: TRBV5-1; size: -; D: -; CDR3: CASSFRQDSYNSPLHF; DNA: TGCGCCAGCAGCTTCCGACAGGACTCCTATAATTCACCCCTCCACTTT
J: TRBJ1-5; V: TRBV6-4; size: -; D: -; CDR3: CASSEASSNQPQHF; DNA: TGTGCCAGCAGTGAAGCGTCCTCTAATCAGCCCCAGCATTTT
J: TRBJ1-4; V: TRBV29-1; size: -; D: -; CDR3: CSVVAGTNEKLFF; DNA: TGCAGCGTTGTCGCGGGAACTAATGAAAAACTGTTTTTT
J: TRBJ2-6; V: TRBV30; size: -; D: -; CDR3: CAWVQGSAGANVLTF; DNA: TGTGCCTGGGTACAGGGTTCCGCGGGGGCCAACGTCCTGACTTTC
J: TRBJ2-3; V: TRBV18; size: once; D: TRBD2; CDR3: CASSPVAGSTDTQYF; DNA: TGTGCCAGCTCGCCAGTAGCGGGGAGCACAGATACGCAGTATTTT
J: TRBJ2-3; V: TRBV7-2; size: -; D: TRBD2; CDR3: CASSLYASGADTQYF; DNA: TGTGCCAGCAGCTTATACGCTAGCGGGGCGGATACGCAGTATTTT
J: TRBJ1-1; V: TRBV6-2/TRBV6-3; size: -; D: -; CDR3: CASSGAGVTEAFF; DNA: TGTGCCAGCAGTGGGGCAGGGGTTACTGAAGCTTTCTTT
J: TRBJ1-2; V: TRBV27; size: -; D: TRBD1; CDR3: CASSSGTGNSYTF; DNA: TGTGCCAGCAGCTCCGGGACAGGGAATAGCTACACCTTC
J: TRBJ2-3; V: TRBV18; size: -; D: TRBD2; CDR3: CASSPLAGGTDTQYF; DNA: TGTGCCAGCTCACCACTAGCGGGGGGCACAGATACGCAGTATTTT
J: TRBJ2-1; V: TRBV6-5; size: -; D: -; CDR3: CASSYTRGNEQFF; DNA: TGTGCCAGCAGTTACACCCGGGGGAATGAGCAGTTCTTC
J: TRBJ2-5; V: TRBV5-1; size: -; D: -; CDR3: CASSLNGDSQETQYF; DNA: TGCGCCAGCAGCTTGAACGGGGATTCACAAGAGACCCAGTACTTC
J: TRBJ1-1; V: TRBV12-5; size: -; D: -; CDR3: CASGLWPVDTEAFF; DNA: TGTGCTAGTGGTTTGTGGCCAGTCGATACTGAAGCTTTCTTT